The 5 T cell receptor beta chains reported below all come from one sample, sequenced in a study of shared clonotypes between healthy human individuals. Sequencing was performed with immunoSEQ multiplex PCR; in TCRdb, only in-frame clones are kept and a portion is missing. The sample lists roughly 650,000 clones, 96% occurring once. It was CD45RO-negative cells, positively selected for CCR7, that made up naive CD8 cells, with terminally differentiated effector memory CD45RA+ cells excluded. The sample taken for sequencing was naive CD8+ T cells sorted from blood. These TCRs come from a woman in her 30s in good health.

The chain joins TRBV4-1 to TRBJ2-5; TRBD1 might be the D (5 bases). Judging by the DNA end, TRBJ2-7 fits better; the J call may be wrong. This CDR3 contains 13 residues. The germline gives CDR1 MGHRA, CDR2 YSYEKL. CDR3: CASSHGQSYEQYF. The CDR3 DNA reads TGCGCCAGCAGCCACGGACAAAGCTACGAGCAGTACTTC.

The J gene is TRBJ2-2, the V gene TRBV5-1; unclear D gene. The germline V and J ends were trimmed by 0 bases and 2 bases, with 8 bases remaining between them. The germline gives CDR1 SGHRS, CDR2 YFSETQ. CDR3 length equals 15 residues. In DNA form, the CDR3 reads TGCGCCAGCAGCTTGGCTCGGAGAAACACCGGGGAGCTGTTTTTT. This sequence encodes CASSLARRNTGELFF.

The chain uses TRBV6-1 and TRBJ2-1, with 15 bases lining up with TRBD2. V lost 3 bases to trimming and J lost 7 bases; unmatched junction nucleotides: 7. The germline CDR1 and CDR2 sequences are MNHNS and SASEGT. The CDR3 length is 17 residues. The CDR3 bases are TGTGCCAGCAGTGATATTCCCGGGACTAGCGGGAGGAATGAGCAGTTCTTC. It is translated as CASSDIPGTSGRNEQFF.

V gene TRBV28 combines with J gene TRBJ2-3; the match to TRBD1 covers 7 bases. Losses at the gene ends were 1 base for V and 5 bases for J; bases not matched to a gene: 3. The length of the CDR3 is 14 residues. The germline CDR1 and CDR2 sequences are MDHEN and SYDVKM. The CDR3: CASSLFQGEDTQYF. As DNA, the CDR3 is TGTGCCAGCAGTTTATTCCAGGGGGAAGATACGCAGTATTTT.

The CDR3 region has the DNA TGTGCCAGCAGTGTGGGACAGGGTTTCGAGCAGTACTTC. This gives the protein CASSVGQGFEQYF. This chain joins TRBV27 and TRBJ2-7, with 9 bases aligning to TRBD1. The J segment lost 6 bases and the V segment lost 5 bases, leaving 5 bases of the junction unmatched. The germline CDR1 and CDR2 sequences are MNHEY and SMNVEV (reference sequence). The CDR3 consists of 13 residues.